These T cell receptor beta chains were read from a single sample in a study of neoadjuvant anti-PD-1 for oral cavity cancer. TCRdb keeps only in-frame clones here, not all; method: immunoSEQ multiplex PCR. The sample comprises 11,000 to 15,000 clones, 70% to 75% of which are singletons, and around 3% rests with the top ten. Here the sequenced sample was PBMCs, taken after nivolumab (anti-PD-1) treatment. The receptors were sampled from a person aged 40-85 years with oral cavity squamous cell carcinoma. Each CDR3 is given with its conserved first and last residue. Each record gives: CDR3 DNA, CDR3 protein, J gene, D gene, V gene, clone size. The D gene is left open where the match is weak. Clone size is given for some rows only: seen once, a few or many times, or a class if the clone is expanded.

CDR3nt: TGTGCCATTGGACAGGGCGAACCCTACGAGCAGTACTTC; CDR3aa: CAIGQGEPYEQYF; j_gene: TRBJ2-7; d_gene: TRBD1; v_gene: TRBV10-3; abundance: .
CDR3nt: TGTGCCAGCAGTTACACTCAGGCTAACTATGGCTACACCTTC; CDR3aa: CASSYTQANYGYTF; j_gene: TRBJ1-2; d_gene: .; v_gene: TRBV6-5; abundance: .
CDR3nt: TGTGCCAGCAGTTACTCGACTCACGGGGTCTATGGCTACACCTTC; CDR3aa: CASSYSTHGVYGYTF; j_gene: TRBJ1-2; d_gene: .; v_gene: TRBV6-5; abundance: .
CDR3nt: TGTGCCAGCAGCCTAGAGCCTCAAGAGACCCAGTACTTC; CDR3aa: CASSLEPQETQYF; j_gene: TRBJ2-5; d_gene: .; v_gene: TRBV11-3; abundance: .
CDR3nt: TGTGCCAGCAGAGTAGCTAGCGAGCCCTACAATGAGCAGTTCTTC; CDR3aa: CASRVASEPYNEQFF; j_gene: TRBJ2-1; d_gene: .; v_gene: TRBV6-1; abundance: .
CDR3nt: TGTGCCAGCAGCTTGCCCGGGGCCGGGGCCAACGTCCTGACTTTC; CDR3aa: CASSLPGAGANVLTF; j_gene: TRBJ2-6; d_gene: .; v_gene: TRBV5-8; abundance: .
CDR3nt: TGTGCCTGGAGTGTGCCCGGGGAGCTGTTTTTT; CDR3aa: CAWSVPGELFF; j_gene: TRBJ2-2; d_gene: .; v_gene: TRBV30; abundance: .
CDR3nt: TGCGCCAGCAGCTTGGCCGGGGGACAGGGGATTGGAAACACCATATATTTT; CDR3aa: CASSLAGGQGIGNTIYF; j_gene: TRBJ1-3; d_gene: TRBD1; v_gene: TRBV5-1; abundance: .
CDR3nt: TGTGCCAGCAGCAAAGCGCTGCTAGCGAGCAATGAGCAGTTCTTC; CDR3aa: CASSKALLASNEQFF; j_gene: TRBJ2-1; d_gene: .; v_gene: TRBV21-1; abundance: .
CDR3nt: TGTGCCAGCAGTCTAGGGACAGGGGGCTACACCTTC; CDR3aa: CASSLGTGGYTF; j_gene: TRBJ1-2; d_gene: TRBD1; v_gene: TRBV28; abundance: few